This TCR beta chain was observed in a study of beta chain features in type 1 diabetes. Findings of the study overall: TCRB CDR3s were moderately but significantly shorter in Type 1 diabetes patients in all four CD4+ subsets.

As every portion of the isolated RNA was reverse transcribed, the sequencing read expressed TCRB transcripts. Clones were read by immunoSEQ multiplex PCR, and TCRdb kept only the in-frame ones, dropping some. The data show more than 200,000 clones, with 16% seen just once and 0.065% to 0.1% held by the top ten. Every single donor gave one heparinised blood draw, and these averaged around 110 mL. Comments on this clone: What it binds is unknown.

The germline V gene encodes CDR1 SQVTM and CDR2 ANQGSEA. CDR3 length equals 13 residues. J gave up 1 base and V 6 bases, and 5 bases lay outside the gene matches. The TCR sequence derives from a man between 25 and 39 years old with type 1 diabetes. The rearrangement uses TRBV29-1 and TRBJ1-1; 7 bases match TRBD1. Material for sequencing was naive CD4+ T cells from blood. In DNA form, the CDR3 reads TGCAGCGTGGGGGACAGATCGAACACTGAAGCTTTCTTT. It yields the protein CSVGDRSNTEAFF.